This TCR beta chain was found in a study of CD8 T cells in Susac syndrome. RNA in amounts of roughly 0.5 to 1 ug was reverse transcribed with random hexamers. MiXCR was run by TCRdb on the immunoSEQ multiplex PCR reads, yielding one entry per CDR3 protein. The profile shows about 140,000 distinct CDR3 sequences, roughly 96% of them singletons. Trimming at V came to 7 bases and at J to 5 bases, leaving 6 bases not matched to a gene. This CDR3 comprises 15 residues. The germline V gene has CDR1 SQVTM and CDR2 ANQGSEA. In blood CD8+ and CD4+ T cells, TCR beta underwent sequencing. The multiple sclerosis controls, all treatment-naive patients, had relapsing-remitting disease that was stable or active. Isolation of CD8+ and CD4+ T cells was performed negatively, whereas enrichment of TEMRA cells was done by FACS.

Sequencing used CD4+ T cells from PBMCs. The V call is TRBV29-1, the J call TRBJ2-2, with 14 bases aligning to TRBD2. The source of this sequence is a human donor with multiple sclerosis. CDR3 region: CSGGLAGGGTGELFF. DNA for the CDR3: TGCAGCGGTGGACTAGCGGGAGGCGGGACCGGGGAGCTGTTTTTT.